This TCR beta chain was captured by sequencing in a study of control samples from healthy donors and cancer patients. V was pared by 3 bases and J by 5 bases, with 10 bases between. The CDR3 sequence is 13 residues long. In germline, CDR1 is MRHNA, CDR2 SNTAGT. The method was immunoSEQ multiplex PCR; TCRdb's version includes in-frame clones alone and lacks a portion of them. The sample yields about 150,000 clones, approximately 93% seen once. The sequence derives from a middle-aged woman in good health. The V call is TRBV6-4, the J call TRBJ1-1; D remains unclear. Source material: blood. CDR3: CASSEARDTEAFF. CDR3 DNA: TGTGCCAGCAGTGAGGCACGGGATACTGAAGCTTTCTTT.